Reported below is one T cell receptor beta chain. Its antigen is still unknown. The data were taken from a study of cytomegalovirus exposure and HLA in healthy donors. The primer mix had 60 Vbeta and 13 Jbeta primers. Produced via immunoSEQ multiplex PCR; TCRdb's table is partial and in-frame only. The sample shows around 100,000 clones, roughly three fifths of them seen only once. Notes on the study in general: Most subjects had HLA-A and HLA-B alleles reportedly predicted accurately by TCR beta sequences.

V lost 9 bases and J 8 bases, leaving 13 bases between the germline ends. This CDR3 is built from 11 residues. CDR1 is LNHDA and CDR2 is SQIVND in the germline V gene (reference sequence). The sample comprised PBMCs. The TCR comes from a man aged 30-40 years in good health and CMV-seropositive. The chain links TRBV19 to TRBJ1-2; D perhaps matches TRBD1 (6 bases). In nucleotides, the CDR3 is TGTGCCAGCTCACAGGGTTGGGGCTACACCTTC. The encoded protein is CASSQGWGYTF.